This T cell receptor (beta chain) appears in the sequencing data of a study of blood T cells in healthy people across ages. Peripheral blood, around 9.4 milliliters per donor, was collected. Through a sample-barcoded 5' primer and a J-beta primer mix, a second PCR was run for roughly 6 to 12 cycles. TCRdb fed the 5' RACE reads into MiXCR, producing one record per CDR3 protein. The sample records roughly 1,000,000 distinct CDR3 sequences, less than 25% being singletons. The CDR3 is 12 amino acids. Trimming pared 7 bases from V and 2 bases from J, leaving 12 bases between. In germline, CDR1 is SQVTM, CDR2 ANQGSEA. These data are also associated with another study on T cells of mothers and their children.

The V gene is TRBV29-1, the J gene TRBJ2-7, with D unclear. The sample was blood. This TCR derives from a girl aged 2 to 10 in good health. In DNA, the CDR3 is TGCAGCGGCAGCGACTCAACCTACGAGCAGTACTTC. Its protein product is CSGSDSTYEQYF.